A single sample gave rise to the 8 T cell receptor beta chains below, sequenced in a study of PD-1 blockade in classical Hodgkin lymphoma. The time point was: cycle 4 day 1 (C4D1), after less than 7 weeks of nivolumab. Relapses following autologous stem cell transplantation were seen in all patients, with brentuximab vedotin exposure varying. Method: immunoSEQ multiplex PCR; TCRdb's copy keeps in-frame clones and lacks some. The sample lists approximately 110,000 clones, approximately 90% occurring once. The sample here was peripheral blood mononuclear cells (PBMCs), taken before the fourth cycle of nivolumab. All receptors derive from a human donor with classical Hodgkin lymphoma.

The chain joins TRBV28 to TRBJ1-4, with D perhaps matching TRBD1 (5 bases). The CDR3 has 15 residues. Germline values: CDR1 MDHEN, CDR2 SYDVKM. The V end was cut by 5 bases, the J end by 8 bases, with 18 bases between. CDR3 in DNA: TGTGCCAGCAGTGCCCTTACAGGTTCGGGCGAAAAACTGTTTTTT. Residues: CASSALTGSGEKLFF.

This chain links TRBV18 with TRBJ2-1, with D unclear. V was shortened by 4 bases and J by 8 bases, with 21 bases between the two germline ends. The CDR3 is made up of 16 amino acids. Germline V gives CDR1 KGHSH, CDR2 LQKENI. CDR3 residues: CASSHRPGVYNDEQFF. The CDR3 bases are TGTGCCAGCTCACACCGCCCAGGCGTCTACAATGATGAGCAGTTCTTC.

The chain combines TRBV25-1 with TRBJ2-3, with D possibly called TRBD1 or TRBD2 (5 bases each). Trimming cost V 4 bases and J 0 bases, with 14 bases left between them. Germline V gene lookup returns CDR1 MGHDK and CDR2 SYGVNS. This CDR3 comprises 16 residues. CDR3 protein: CASSAFGGPSTDTQYF. The CDR3 DNA reads TGTGCCAGCAGTGCCTTTGGGGGACCTAGCACAGATACGCAGTATTTT.

The chain carries TRBV30 and TRBJ2-7, with 7 bases lining up with TRBD2. Per the germline V gene, CDR1 is GTSNPN and CDR2 is SVGIG (reference sequence). The CDR3 length is 13 residues. V lost 4 bases, J lost 4 bases, and 7 bases stayed unmatched. The CDR3, as DNA: TGTGCCTGGAACGGGAGGAAAAAGTACGAGCAGTACTTC. Its translation: CAWNGRKKYEQYF.

This chain uses TRBV15 with TRBJ1-1; D is uncertain. Trimming left V 0 bases short and J 8 bases short, with 13 bases between. The CDR3 length is 14 residues. Per germline, CDR1 LNHNV and CDR2 YYDKDF (reference sequence). CDR3 coding DNA: TGTGCCACCAGCAGAGATCTTCCAGGCGGGGAAGCTTTCTTT. It encodes CATSRDLPGGEAFF.

V is TRBV5-1 and J is TRBJ2-3; no definite D call. Trimming left V 1 base short and J 0 bases short, with 15 bases between. The CDR3 is made up of 17 amino acids. Germline loops: CDR1 SGHRS, CDR2 YFSETQ. CDR3 residues: CASSLSSGSGSTDTQYF. The CDR3 nucleotides read TGCGCCAGCAGCTTGTCTTCTGGATCGGGTAGCACAGATACGCAGTATTTT.

With respect to this clone: A far more abundant clone sits one base away, making this likely a read error. V usage is TRBV10-2 and J usage is TRBJ1-2, with D possibly matching TRBD1 (6 bases). CDR3 length: 15 residues. Germline assignment: CDR1 WSHSY and CDR2 SAAADI. Trimming removed 5 bases at V and 4 bases at J, with 17 bases between. CDR3 region: CASSYQTGTIYGYTF. Written as DNA, the CDR3 is TGCGCCAGCAGTTACCAAACAGGGACTATCTATGGCTACACCTTC.

J is TRBJ2-5 and V is TRBV19; 16 positions match TRBD2. The CDR3 extends over 19 amino acids. Per germline, CDR1 LNHDA and CDR2 SQIVND (reference sequence). Losses at the gene ends were 7 bases for V and 4 bases for J; bases not matched to a gene: 15. In DNA form, the CDR3 reads TGTGCCAGTACCAATCGGGGACTAGCGGGAGGGGAAGGGGGAGAGACCCAGTACTTC. This encodes CASTNRGLAGGEGGETQYF.